These 14 T cell receptor beta chains originate from one sample sequenced in a study of T cell repertoires in cytomegalovirus infection (dated by TCRdb to about 2019). Sequenced on an Illumina HiSeq 1500. Using fastp trimming at Q25 and MiXCR clonotype assembly, TCRdb reanalyzed the public sequencing data and kept in-frame beta chains. Here each entry gathers all rows of one CDR3 protein and keeps the most common genes and DNA. A total of 290,000 or so distinct CDR3 sequences appear in this sample, roughly 23% of them only once. The top ten hold 14% of the sample. Sequencing was carried out using PBMCs. These receptors were collected from a human donor in good health (CMV status not recorded). Some clones in this sample may be carry-over from other donors' samples.

This clonotype was recorded at least ten times. The rearrangement joins TRBV7-9 to TRBJ2-7; 9 nucleotides match TRBD1. The CDR3 spans 15 residues. CDR1 is SEHNR and CDR2 is FQNEAQ in the germline V gene (reference sequence). The V gene end was trimmed by 5 bases and the J gene end by 1 base; junction bases not matched to a gene: 6. CDR3 sequence reads: CASSPTGGPSYEQYF. As DNA, the CDR3 is TGTGCCAGCAGCCCCACAGGGGGCCCTTCCTACGAGCAGTACTTC.

The rearrangement uses TRBV24-1 and TRBJ2-2; 11 bases line up with TRBD2. V was clipped by 6 bases and J by 0 bases; unmatched bases: 8. Germline CDR1 reads KGHDR; CDR2 reads SFDVKD. This CDR3 is 18 amino acids long. CDR3 bases: TGTGCCACCAGTTCGCCTAGCGGGAGGTATACGAACACCGGGGAGCTGTTTTTT. Amino acid sequence: CATSSPSGRYTNTGELFF.

In its sample, this clonotype was seen many times. The rearrangement links TRBV7-8 to TRBJ1-1; perhaps TRBD1 as D (6 bases). The CDR3 loop spans 12 amino acids. Germline V lookup: CDR1 SGHVS, CDR2 FQNEAQ. V gave up 4 bases and J gave up 8 bases, with 11 bases separating them. DNA of the CDR3: TGTGCCAGCAGCTCCGGACAGAACGAAGCTTTCTTT. Protein sequence: CASSSGQNEAFF.

The chain carries TRBV11-2 and TRBJ2-6; D is tentatively TRBD1 or TRBD2 (6 bases each). The ends were cut back, 1 base at V and 4 bases at J, with 11 bases in the middle. Per germline, CDR1 SGHAT and CDR2 FQNNGV. The CDR3 is 16 residues long. Written as DNA, the CDR3 is TGTGCCAGCAGCTTAGTCGGGGGCTCGGGGGCCAACGTCCTGACTTTC. Translating gives CASSLVGGSGANVLTF.

This clonotype was detected only a few times. The rearrangement links TRBV6-6 to TRBJ1-3; possibly TRBD1 for D (5 bases). Germline V lookup: CDR1 MNHNY, CDR2 SVGAGI (reference sequence). Trimming pared 2 bases from V and 0 bases from J, leaving 11 bases between. The CDR3 loop spans 16 amino acids. The CDR3 loop reads CASSYRQGASGNTIYF. The CDR3 coding sequence is TGTGCCAGCAGTTACCGGCAGGGCGCCTCTGGAAACACCATATATTTT.

On this clonotype: One junction end disagrees with the germline gene, perhaps due to a read error. This chain uses TRBV15 with TRBJ1-2, with TRBD1 matching over 7 bases. The CDR3 is 13 amino acids. Germline assignment: CDR1 LNHNV and CDR2 YYDKDF (reference sequence). The CDR3 region is CATSRGTAYGHTF. The CDR3 coding sequence is TGTGCCACCAGCCGCGGGACAGCCTATGGCCACACCTTC.

V and J are TRBV3-1 and TRBJ2-3, with 11 nucleotides matching TRBD2. The germline V gene encodes CDR1 LGHDT and CDR2 YNNKEL (reference sequence). J was trimmed by 6 bases and V by 5 bases; bases with no gene match: 4. The CDR3 totals 14 residues. The CDR3 protein is CASSFTSGSDTQYF. DNA of the CDR3: TGTGCCAGCAGCTTTACTAGCGGGAGCGATACGCAGTATTTT.

This clonotype was recorded a few times. V and J are TRBV7-9 and TRBJ1-2, with D possibly being TRBD1 (5 bases). Looked up from germline, CDR1 is SEHNR and CDR2 is FQNEAQ (reference sequence). The CDR3 consists of 14 residues. The germline V and J ends were trimmed by 5 bases and 2 bases, with 12 bases remaining between them. The CDR3 nucleotides read TGTGCCAGCAGCGGGGCAGTCAGAAACTATGGCTACACCTTC. Translation: CASSGAVRNYGYTF.

This chain connects TRBV7-2 to TRBJ2-7, with D maybe TRBD2 (6 bases). The CDR3 loop spans 13 amino acids. In germline, CDR1 is SGHTA, CDR2 FQGNSA. The germline V and J ends were trimmed by 8 bases and 4 bases, with 15 bases remaining between them. CDR3 sequence reads: CASAAGRRYEQYF. DNA of the CDR3: TGTGCCAGCGCCGCGGGAAGAAGGTACGAGCAGTACTTC.

The rearrangement links TRBV6-2 or TRBV6-3 to TRBJ2-7, with D unresolved. CDR1 and CDR2 from the germline V gene are MNHEY and SVGEGT. This CDR3 is 14 amino acids long. V lost 2 bases to trimming and J lost 2 bases, with 10 bases between them. CDR3 bases: TGTGCCAGCAGTTACCCCGTTTTAACCTACGAGCAGTACTTC. Protein: CASSYPVLTYEQYF.

The chain combines TRBV5-1 with TRBJ1-1; weak D call: TRBD1 (5 bases). Germline V gives CDR1 SGHRS, CDR2 YFSETQ. The CDR3 is 13 amino acids. Trimming took off 4 bases at V and 7 bases at J, with 14 bases between the two ends. The DNA of the CDR3 is TGCGCCAGCAGCCCTTTGGGGGAGGATGAAGCTTTCTTT. Protein product: CASSPLGEDEAFF.

This chain uses TRBV6-2 or TRBV6-3 with TRBJ1-1; unclear D gene. This CDR3 region has 13 residues. The germline gives CDR1 MNHEY, CDR2 SVGEGT. V dropped 3 bases and J dropped 0 bases, with 5 bases sitting between them. CDR3 DNA sequence: TGTGCCAGCAGTTATCAGGTGAACACTGAAGCTTTCTTT. This translates into CASSYQVNTEAFF.

The genes are TRBV5-1 and TRBJ1-2; 9 bases match TRBD1. Germline-derived CDR1 and CDR2 are SGHRS and YFSETQ. Trimming removed 4 bases from V and 4 bases from J; junction bases left unmatched: 11. The length of the CDR3 is 16 residues. The CDR3 loop reads CASSLRPGQGGYGYTF. CDR3 DNA: TGCGCCAGCAGCCTTCGGCCGGGACAGGGTGGCTATGGCTACACCTTC.

This clonotype was seen more than once but under ten times. The DNA for the CDR3 is TGTGCCAGCAGCTTCAACGAGGGTGAGACCCAGTACTTC. Translating it yields CASSFNEGETQYF. This chain joins TRBV7-9 and TRBJ2-5; possibly TRBD2 for D (5 bases). V lost 3 bases to trimming and J lost 5 bases, with 10 bases between them. CDR1 and CDR2 from the germline V gene are SEHNR and FQNEAQ (reference sequence). The length of the CDR3 is 13 residues.